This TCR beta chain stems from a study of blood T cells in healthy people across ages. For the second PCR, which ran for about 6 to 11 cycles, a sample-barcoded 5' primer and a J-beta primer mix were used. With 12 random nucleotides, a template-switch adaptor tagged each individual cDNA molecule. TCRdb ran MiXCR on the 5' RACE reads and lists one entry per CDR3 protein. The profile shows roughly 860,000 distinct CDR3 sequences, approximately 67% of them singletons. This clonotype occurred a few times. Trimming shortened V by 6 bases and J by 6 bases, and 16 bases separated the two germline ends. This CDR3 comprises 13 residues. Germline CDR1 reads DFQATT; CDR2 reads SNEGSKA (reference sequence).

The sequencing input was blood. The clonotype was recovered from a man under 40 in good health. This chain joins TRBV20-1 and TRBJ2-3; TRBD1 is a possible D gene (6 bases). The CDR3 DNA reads TGCAGTGCCCCACCCACAGGGTGGGATACGCAGTATTTT. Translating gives CSAPPTGWDTQYF.